The 18 T cell receptor beta chains presented below share a single source sample, sequenced in a study of blood T cell repertoires in COVID-19. Produced via immunoSEQ multiplex PCR; TCRdb's table is partial and in-frame only. The sample yields about 170,000 clones, 83% seen once. The specimen sequenced was peripheral blood. The receptor source for this set is a woman older than 75 with acute or convalescent COVID-19.

This clone was observed a few times. This chain uses TRBV7-9 with TRBJ2-7; D ambiguous. Trimming took 3 bases from V and 1 from J, leaving 4 bases between them. Germline CDR1 SEHNR, CDR2 FQNEAQ (reference sequence). There are 12 residues in the CDR3. Here the CDR3 DNA reads TGTGCCAGCAGCTTCACTTCCTACGAGCAGTACTTC. Translated: CASSFTSYEQYF.

J is TRBJ2-1 and V is TRBV7-3; D call uncertain. V was trimmed by 5 bases and J by 10 bases, leaving 12 bases between them. CDR1 and CDR2 (germline): SGHTA, FQGTGA. The CDR3 has 12 residues. CDR3 sequence (DNA): TGTGCCAGCAGCCGAGATCTAGTAGAGCAGTTCTTC. This gives the protein CASSRDLVEQFF.

The chain joins TRBV9 to TRBJ2-3; 9 bases match TRBD2. Germline lookup yields CDR1 SGDLS and CDR2 YYNGEE. The CDR3 is made up of 17 amino acids. Trimming at V came to 4 bases and at J to 1 base, leaving 10 bases not matched to a gene. The CDR3 bases are TGTGCCAGCAGCCCCCGGGGTAGCGGGAGAGGCACAGATACGCAGTATTTT. This encodes CASSPRGSGRGTDTQYF.

The chain joins TRBV23-1 to TRBJ2-7; D is undetermined. TRBV23-1 counts as an open reading frame of uncertain function. V was pared by 5 bases and J by 5 bases, with 28 bases between. The CDR3 is 18 residues long. In DNA form, the CDR3 reads TGCGCCAGCAGTGTGTCGGCTCAACCGTTGGCGGCTGATGACGAGCAGTACTTC. Translating gives CASSVSAQPLAADDEQYF.

The chain couples TRBV3-1 (or the pseudogene TRBV3-2) to TRBJ2-3, with TRBD1 as a possible D gene (6 bases). The CDR3 is 13 residues long. Trimming pared 2 bases from V and 5 bases from J, leaving 8 bases between. The V gene's germline CDR1 is LGHDT and CDR2 YNNKEL (reference sequence). Here the CDR3 DNA reads TGTGCCAGCAGCCAAATCAGGGGAGATACGCAGTATTTT. Translating gives CASSQIRGDTQYF.

CDR3 bases: TGTGCCAGCAGCTTGGGTGGAACAGCGAACACCGGGGAGCTGTTTTTT. Protein: CASSLGGTANTGELFF. V usage is TRBV5-6 and J usage is TRBJ2-2, with D hard to call. V gave up 0 bases and J gave up 0 bases, with 9 bases separating them. This CDR3 has 16 residues. Germline V gives CDR1 SGHDT, CDR2 YYEEEE.

The genes are TRBV18 and TRBJ2-1; 7 nucleotides align to TRBD2. The V gene's germline CDR1 is KGHSH and CDR2 LQKENI. The CDR3 covers 15 residues. V shed 2 bases, J shed 10 bases, and the junction held 11 bases outside the gene matches. The CDR3 bases are TGTGCCAGCTCACCAGGGCCGCTTGCGGGAGACGAGCAGTTCTTC. Protein product: CASSPGPLAGDEQFF.

The chain carries TRBV5-8 and TRBJ2-2; D is perhaps TRBD1 (6 bases). The germline V gene encodes CDR1 SGHTS and CDR2 YDEGEE. V dropped 5 bases and J dropped 7 bases, with 9 bases sitting between them. The CDR3 runs 12 residues. This chain's CDR3 is CASRTDSGELFF. CDR3 DNA sequence: TGTGCCAGCAGGACGGACAGCGGGGAGCTGTTTTTT.

The V gene is TRBV19, the J gene TRBJ1-2, with TRBD1 matching over 10 bases. Germline trimming cut 7 bases from V and 1 base from J; bases unmatched to any gene: 3. The CDR3 has 14 residues. The germline CDR1 and CDR2 sequences are LNHDA and SQIVND (reference sequence). Here the CDR3 DNA reads TGTGCCAGTACCCGGACAGGGGGTAACTATGGCTACACCTTC. It yields the protein CASTRTGGNYGYTF.

This clone is a singleton in its sample. J is TRBJ1-1 and V is TRBV20-1, with D perhaps TRBD1 (5 bases). The germline V gene has CDR1 DFQATT and CDR2 SNEGSKA (reference sequence). The V gene lost 6 bases and the J gene lost 3 bases, with 8 bases spanning the gap. This CDR3 has 11 residues. In DNA form, the CDR3 reads TGCAGTGCCCCCAGGGACACTGAAGCTTTCTTT. It codes for CSAPRDTEAFF.

The gene calls are TRBV14 and TRBJ1-2; possibly TRBD1 for D (5 bases). V lost 4 bases and J 8 bases, leaving 11 bases between the germline ends. The CDR3 is made up of 12 amino acids. Germline V lookup: CDR1 SGHDN, CDR2 FVKESK. The CDR3 region has the DNA TGTGCCAGCAGCCCAGCCGGGGGAGGCTACACCTTC. Translation gives CASSPAGGGYTF. Variable domain in full (rest from reference TRBV14 and TRBJ1-2): EAGVTQFPSHSVIEKGQTVTLRCDPISGHDNLYWYRRVMGKEIKFLLHFVKESKQDESGMPNNRFLAERTGGTYSTLKVQPAELEDSGVYFCASSPAGGGYTFGSGTRLTVV.

This chain uses TRBV29-1 with TRBJ2-5; D not resolved. Between the trimmed V and J ends, which lost 4 bases and 5 bases, there was a span of 5 bases. In germline, CDR1 is SQVTM, CDR2 ANQGSEA. This CDR3 comprises 10 residues. The CDR3 coding sequence is TGCAGCGTTGGCGCGGAGACCCAGTACTTC. Its translation is CSVGAETQYF.

This clone appeared once. The chain employs TRBV7-9 and TRBJ1-2, with D perhaps TRBD1 (5 bases). CDR3 length: 13 residues. CDR1 and CDR2 (germline): SEHNR, FQNEAQ (reference sequence). Trimming took 3 bases from V and 2 from J, leaving 7 bases between them. CDR3 in amino acids: CASSLGGNYGYTF. Here the CDR3 DNA reads TGTGCCAGCAGCTTGGGGGGAAACTATGGCTACACCTTC.

This chain uses TRBV6-5 with TRBJ2-7; D call uncertain. Germline lookup yields CDR1 MNHEY and CDR2 SVGAGI. The germline V and J ends were trimmed by 0 bases and 2 bases, with 8 bases remaining between them. The CDR3 runs 14 residues. CDR3 in amino acids: CASSYSGLTYEQYF. Written as DNA, the CDR3 is TGTGCCAGCAGTTACTCGGGCCTGACCTACGAGCAGTACTTC.

This rearrangement joins TRBV6-2 or TRBV6-3 to TRBJ1-3; D is perhaps TRBD1 (5 bases). This CDR3 contains 14 residues. In germline, CDR1 is MNHEY, CDR2 SVGEGT. V lost 5 bases to trimming and J lost 0 bases, with 8 bases between them. CDR3 loop: CASSPGYSGNTIYF. For the CDR3, the DNA is TGTGCCAGCAGTCCAGGGTACTCTGGAAACACCATATATTTT.

The chain recombines TRBV12-1 with TRBJ2-2; TRBD1, the table's D call, was not compared with the DNA. TRBV12-1 is a pseudogene segment. The CDR3 runs to 17 residues. CDR3 protein: CASSFLQGPWFTGELFF. CDR3 bases: TGTGCCAGCAGCTTTCTTCAGGGGCCGTGGTTCACCGGGGAGCTGTTTTTT.

The rearrangement uses TRBV6-2 or TRBV6-3 and TRBJ2-1; tentative D call: TRBD1 (5 bases). Germline V gene lookup returns CDR1 MNHEY and CDR2 SVGEGT. The CDR3 sequence is 15 residues long. The V end lost 2 bases, the J end lost 2 bases, and 10 bases lay between the germline ends. CDR3 sequence (DNA): TGTGCCAGCAGTTACGTCGCAGGGACCTACAATGAGCAGTTCTTC. Amino acid sequence: CASSYVAGTYNEQFF.

The rearrangement joins TRBV5-5 to TRBJ1-4; D not certain. The CDR3 loop spans 16 amino acids. Trimming left V 0 bases short and J 4 bases short, with 13 bases between. Germline lookup yields CDR1 SGHKS and CDR2 YYEKEE (reference sequence). The CDR3: CASSLVLPRSNEKLFF. CDR3 coding DNA: TGTGCCAGCAGCTTGGTGTTACCCCGGAGTAATGAAAAACTGTTTTTT.